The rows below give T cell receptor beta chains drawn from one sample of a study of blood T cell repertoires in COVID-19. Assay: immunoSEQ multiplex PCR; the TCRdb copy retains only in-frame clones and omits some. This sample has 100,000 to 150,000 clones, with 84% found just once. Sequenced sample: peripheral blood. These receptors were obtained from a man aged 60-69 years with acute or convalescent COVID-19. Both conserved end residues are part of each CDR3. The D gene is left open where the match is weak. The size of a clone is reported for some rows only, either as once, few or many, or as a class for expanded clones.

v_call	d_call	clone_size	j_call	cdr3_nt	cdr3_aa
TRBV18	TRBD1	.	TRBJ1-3	TGTGCCAGCTCTCAGGGGGCTGGAAACACCATATATTTT	CASSQGAGNTIYF
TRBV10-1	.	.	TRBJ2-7	TGCGCCAGCAGTCGCGGGGCCACCTACGAGCAGTACTTC	CASSRGATYEQYF
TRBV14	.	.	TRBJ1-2	TGTGCCAGCAGCCCGACCGACAGCTATGGCTACACCTTC	CASSPTDSYGYTF
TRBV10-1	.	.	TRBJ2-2	TGCGCCAGCAGTGAAACAGGGTCCGGGGAGCTGTTTTTT	CASSETGSGELFF
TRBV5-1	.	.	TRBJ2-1	TGCGCCAGCAGCGTTACAGGGTTCTCCTACAATGAGCAGTTCTTC	CASSVTGFSYNEQFF
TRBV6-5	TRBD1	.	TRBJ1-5	TGTGCCAGCAGGCCACCAGGGGGCGAAGGTCAGCCCCAGCATTTT	CASRPPGGEGQPQHF
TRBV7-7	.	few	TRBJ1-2	TGTGCCAGCAGCCCTAAGAGTATAGGCAGGCCAAACTATGGCTACACCTTC	CASSPKSIGRPNYGYTF
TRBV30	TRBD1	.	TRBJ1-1	TGTGCCTGGAGCACCGGGACAGTCAACACTGAAGCTTTCTTT	CAWSTGTVNTEAFF
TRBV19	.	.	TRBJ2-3	TGTGCCAGTAGTCGGGACTCAAGCACAGATACGCAGTATTTT	CASSRDSSTDTQYF
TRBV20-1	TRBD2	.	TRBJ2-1	TGCAGTGCTAGTTTGTTAGCGGGAGGGTTAGGTGAGCAGTTCTTC	CSASLLAGGLGEQFF
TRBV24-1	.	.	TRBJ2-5	TGTGCCACCAGTGATGCTACAGGGAGCATCCAAGAGACCCAGTACTTC	CATSDATGSIQETQYF
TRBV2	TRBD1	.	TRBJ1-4	TGTGCCAGCAGCCCGGGACAGACTAATGAAAAACTGTTTTTT	CASSPGQTNEKLFF
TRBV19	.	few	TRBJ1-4	TGTGCCAGTAGTACCCCGGGGAGGGGGGATGAAAAACTGTTTTTT	CASSTPGRGDEKLFF